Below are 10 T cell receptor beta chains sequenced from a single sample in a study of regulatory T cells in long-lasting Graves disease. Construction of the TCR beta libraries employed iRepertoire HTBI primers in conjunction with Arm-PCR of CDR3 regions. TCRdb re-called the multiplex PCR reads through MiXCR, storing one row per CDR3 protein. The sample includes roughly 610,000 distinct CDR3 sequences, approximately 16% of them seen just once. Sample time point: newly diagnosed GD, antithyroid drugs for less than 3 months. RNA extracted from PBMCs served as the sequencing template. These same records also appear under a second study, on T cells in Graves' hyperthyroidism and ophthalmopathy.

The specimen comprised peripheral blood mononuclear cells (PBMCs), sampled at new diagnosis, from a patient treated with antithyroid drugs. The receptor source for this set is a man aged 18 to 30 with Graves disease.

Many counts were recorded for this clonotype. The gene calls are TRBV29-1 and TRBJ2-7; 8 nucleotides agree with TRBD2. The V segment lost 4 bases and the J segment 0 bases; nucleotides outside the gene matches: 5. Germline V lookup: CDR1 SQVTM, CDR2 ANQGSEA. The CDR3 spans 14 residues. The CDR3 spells CSVVATSDSYEQYF. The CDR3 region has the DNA TGCAGCGTTGTAGCGACTAGCGACTCCTACGAGCAGTACTTC.

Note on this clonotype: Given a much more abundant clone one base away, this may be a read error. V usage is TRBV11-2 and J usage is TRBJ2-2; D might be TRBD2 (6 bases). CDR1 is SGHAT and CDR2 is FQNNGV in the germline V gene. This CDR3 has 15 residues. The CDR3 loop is CASSHGTASTGELLF. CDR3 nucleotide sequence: TGTGCCAGCAGCCACGGGACTGCGAGCACCGGGGAGCTGCTTTTT.

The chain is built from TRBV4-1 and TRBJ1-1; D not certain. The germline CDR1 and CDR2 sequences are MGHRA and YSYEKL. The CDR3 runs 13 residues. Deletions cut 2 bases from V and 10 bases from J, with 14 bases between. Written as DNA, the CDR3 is TGCGCCAGCAGCCAATTTCCTTCGGAACGAGCTTTCTTT. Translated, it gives CASSQFPSERAFF.

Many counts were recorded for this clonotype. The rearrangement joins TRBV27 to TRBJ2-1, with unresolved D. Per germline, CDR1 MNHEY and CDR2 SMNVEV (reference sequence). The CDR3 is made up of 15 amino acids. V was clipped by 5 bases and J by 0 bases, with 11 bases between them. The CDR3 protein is CASSRFPSSYNEQFF. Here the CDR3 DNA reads TGTGCCAGCAGTAGATTCCCGAGCTCCTACAATGAGCAGTTCTTC.

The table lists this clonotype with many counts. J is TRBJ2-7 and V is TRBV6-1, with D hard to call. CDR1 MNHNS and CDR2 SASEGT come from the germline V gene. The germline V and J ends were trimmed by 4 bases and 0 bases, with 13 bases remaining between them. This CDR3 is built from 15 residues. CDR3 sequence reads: CASSADGWGSYEQYF. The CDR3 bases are TGTGCCAGCAGTGCGGACGGCTGGGGCTCCTACGAGCAGTACTTC.

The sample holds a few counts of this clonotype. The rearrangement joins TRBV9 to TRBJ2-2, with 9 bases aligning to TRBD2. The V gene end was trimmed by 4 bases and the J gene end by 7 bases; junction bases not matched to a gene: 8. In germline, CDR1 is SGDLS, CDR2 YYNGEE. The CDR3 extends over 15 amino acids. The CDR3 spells CASSPGGSGSGELFF. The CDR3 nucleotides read TGTGCCAGCAGCCCAGGGGGTAGCGGGAGCGGGGAGCTGTTTTTT.

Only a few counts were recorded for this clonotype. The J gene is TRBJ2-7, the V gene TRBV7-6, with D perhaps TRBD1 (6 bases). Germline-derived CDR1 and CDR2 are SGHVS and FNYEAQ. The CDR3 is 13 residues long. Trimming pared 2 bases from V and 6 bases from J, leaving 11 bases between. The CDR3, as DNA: TGTGCCAGCAGCTTACAGGGGATGGGCGAGCAGTACTTC. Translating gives CASSLQGMGEQYF.

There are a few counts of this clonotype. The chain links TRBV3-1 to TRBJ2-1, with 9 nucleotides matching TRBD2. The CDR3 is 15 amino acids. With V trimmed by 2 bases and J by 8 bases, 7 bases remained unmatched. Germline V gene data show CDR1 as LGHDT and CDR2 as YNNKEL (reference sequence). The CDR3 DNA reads TGTGCCAGCAGCCAAACTAGCGGGCCAGGAGATGAGCAGTTCTTC. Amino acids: CASSQTSGPGDEQFF.

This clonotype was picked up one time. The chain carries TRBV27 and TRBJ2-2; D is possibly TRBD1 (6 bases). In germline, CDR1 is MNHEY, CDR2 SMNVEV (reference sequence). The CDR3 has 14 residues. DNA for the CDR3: TGTGTTACAAATCCCGACAGGTCTACCGGGGAGCTGTTTTTT. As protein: CVTNPDRSTGELFF.

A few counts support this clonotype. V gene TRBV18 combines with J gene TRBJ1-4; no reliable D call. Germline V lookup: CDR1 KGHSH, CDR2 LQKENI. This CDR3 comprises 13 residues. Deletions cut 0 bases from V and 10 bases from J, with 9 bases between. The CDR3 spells CASSPPNKAKLFF. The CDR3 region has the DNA TGTGCCAGCTCACCACCGAATAAGGCAAAACTGTTTTTT.